A selection of T cell receptor beta chains follows, all from one sample in a study of blood T cell repertoires in COVID-19. TCRdb's table, derived via immunoSEQ multiplex PCR, lists solely in-frame clones and lacks some. The sample has 250,000 to 300,000 clones, 88% seen once. The sequencing input was peripheral blood. These TCRs come from a woman in her twenties or thirties with COVID-19, enrolled during active disease. Each CDR3 is given with its conserved first and last residue. D genes are given only for firm matches. The size of a clone is reported for some rows only, either as once, few or many, or as a class for expanded clones.

D: TRBD1; size: NA; V: TRBV6-6; J: TRBJ2-7; CDR3: CASRAGTGVPGQYF; DNA: TGTGCCAGCAGGGCCGGGACAGGGGTCCCGGGGCAGTACTTC
D: TRBD2; size: NA; V: TRBV7-3; J: TRBJ2-2; CDR3: CASSPSLAGGPNTGELFF; DNA: TGTGCCAGCAGCCCTAGCCTAGCGGGAGGGCCGAACACCGGGGAGCTGTTTTTT
D: TRBD1; size: NA; V: TRBV25-1; J: TRBJ2-5; CDR3: CASSENRGLETQYF; DNA: TGTGCCAGCAGTGAGAACAGGGGGCTGGAGACCCAGTACTTC
D: NA; size: NA; V: TRBV18; J: TRBJ2-5; CDR3: CASSPRQPEETQYF; DNA: TGTGCCAGCTCACCTCGACAGCCAGAAGAGACCCAGTACTTC
D: TRBD2; size: NA; V: TRBV19; J: TRBJ2-3; CDR3: CASSPSWFGGSADTQYF; DNA: TGTGCCAGTAGTCCTAGTTGGTTCGGGGGGTCCGCAGATACGCAGTATTTT
D: TRBD2; size: NA; V: TRBV7-2; J: TRBJ2-3; CDR3: CASSLAGGVADTQYF; DNA: TGTGCCAGCAGCTTAGCGGGAGGGGTGGCAGATACGCAGTATTTT
D: NA; size: few; V: TRBV18; J: TRBJ1-2; CDR3: CASSDSNYGYTF; DNA: TGTGCCAGCTCCGACAGTAACTATGGCTACACCTTC
D: TRBD1; size: NA; V: TRBV27; J: TRBJ2-7; CDR3: CASSPQGVSYEQYF; DNA: TGTGCCAGCAGTCCACAGGGGGTCTCCTACGAGCAGTACTTC
D: NA; size: once; V: TRBV2; J: TRBJ2-3; CDR3: CASSVFEGPDTQYF; DNA: TGTGCCAGCAGTGTCTTCGAGGGCCCAGATACGCAGTATTTT
D: NA; size: NA; V: TRBV6-1; J: TRBJ1-6; CDR3: CASSERKGTWYSPLHF; DNA: TGTGCCAGCAGTGAAAGAAAGGGGACATGGTATTCACCCCTCCACTTT
D: TRBD1; size: NA; V: TRBV12-3/TRBV12-4; J: TRBJ2-7; CDR3: CASSKQGVNEQYF; DNA: TGTGCCAGCAGTAAGCAGGGGGTAAACGAGCAGTACTTC
D: TRBD1; size: NA; V: TRBV15; J: TRBJ1-2; CDR3: CATSSRQGNYGYTF; DNA: TGTGCCACCAGCAGCCGACAGGGGAACTATGGCTACACCTTC
D: NA; size: NA; V: TRBV30; J: TRBJ1-6; CDR3: CAWSVRGDSPLHF; DNA: TGTGCCTGGAGTGTACGCGGGGATTCACCCCTCCACTTT
D: NA; size: NA; V: TRBV6-6; J: TRBJ1-2; CDR3: CASSYSTAVNRGYTF; DNA: TGTGCCAGCAGTTACTCGACGGCGGTTAATCGCGGCTACACCTTC
D: NA; size: NA; V: TRBV7-9; J: TRBJ2-3; CDR3: CASSPRGTSGDTQYF; DNA: TGTGCCAGCAGCCCTCGCGGGACCTCGGGGGATACGCAGTATTTT
D: NA; size: NA; V: TRBV7-2; J: TRBJ2-2; CDR3: CASSLLFGQTGELFF; DNA: TGTGCCAGCAGCCTATTATTCGGACAGACCGGGGAGCTGTTTTTT
D: NA; size: NA; V: TRBV7-2; J: TRBJ1-2; CDR3: CASSLVEGKDGYTF; DNA: TGTGCCAGCAGCTTAGTGGAGGGGAAGGATGGCTACACCTTC
D: NA; size: NA; V: TRBV10-3; J: TRBJ1-4; CDR3: CATGDDGEKLFF; DNA: TGTGCCACCGGGGATGACGGTGAAAAACTGTTTTTT
D: NA; size: NA; V: TRBV7-2; J: TRBJ2-3; CDR3: CASSLGRFTDTQYF; DNA: TGTGCCAGCAGCTTAGGGAGGTTTACAGATACGCAGTATTTT
D: NA; size: few; V: TRBV4-2; J: TRBJ1-1; CDR3: CASSPRLKNTEAFF; DNA: TGTGCCAGCAGCCCGAGGCTTAAGAACACTGAAGCTTTCTTT
D: TRBD1; size: NA; V: TRBV7-2; J: TRBJ1-1; CDR3: CASGQGVSPRAFF; DNA: TGTGCCAGCGGTCAGGGGGTCTCACCTAGGGCTTTCTTT
D: TRBD1; size: NA; V: TRBV29-1; J: TRBJ2-2; CDR3: CSVEGQGGSGELFF; DNA: TGCAGCGTGGAGGGACAGGGAGGTTCTGGGGAGCTGTTTTTT
D: NA; size: NA; V: TRBV3-1/TRBV3-2; J: TRBJ2-6; CDR3: CASSLYMTRMAGANVLTF; DNA: TGTGCCAGCAGCCTCTACATGACTCGAATGGCTGGGGCCAACGTCCTGACTTTC
D: TRBD1; size: once; V: TRBV27; J: TRBJ1-1; CDR3: CASSLGQGRNTEAFF; DNA: TGTGCCAGCAGTCTCGGACAGGGTCGGAACACTGAAGCTTTCTTT
D: TRBD1; size: NA; V: TRBV19; J: TRBJ1-5; CDR3: CASSMSDRAGQPQHF; DNA: TGTGCCAGTAGTATGTCGGACAGGGCGGGGCAGCCCCAGCATTTT
D: NA; size: NA; V: TRBV3-1/TRBV3-2; J: TRBJ2-1; CDR3: CASSQDPRQRSEQFF; DNA: TGTGCCAGCAGCCAAGATCCCCGGCAGCGTAGTGAGCAGTTCTTC
D: TRBD1; size: NA; V: TRBV4-1; J: TRBJ2-3; CDR3: CASSLGQGADTQYF; DNA: TGCGCCAGCAGCCTCGGACAGGGGGCAGATACGCAGTATTTT
D: TRBD1; size: NA; V: TRBV10-3; J: TRBJ1-3; CDR3: CAISRGQGRNTIYF; DNA: TGTGCCATCAGTCGGGGACAGGGTAGAAACACCATATATTTT
D: TRBD2; size: NA; V: TRBV5-1; J: TRBJ2-2; CDR3: CASSRLAGDTGELFF; DNA: TGCGCCAGCAGCCGACTAGCGGGAGACACCGGGGAGCTGTTTTTT
D: TRBD1; size: once; V: TRBV5-4; J: TRBJ2-3; CDR3: CASSLPQGADTQYF; DNA: TGTGCCAGCAGCTTACCACAGGGGGCAGATACGCAGTATTTT
D: TRBD2; size: NA; V: TRBV5-1; J: TRBJ2-5; CDR3: CASSESGVETQYF; DNA: TGCGCCAGCAGCGAAAGCGGGGTGGAGACCCAGTACTTC
D: TRBD2; size: NA; V: TRBV28; J: TRBJ2-1; CDR3: CASTGQIAGDFDEQFF; DNA: TGTGCCAGCACTGGGCAAATAGCGGGAGATTTCGATGAGCAGTTCTTC
D: TRBD2; size: NA; V: TRBV6-5; J: TRBJ2-1; CDR3: CASRGLAANEQFF; DNA: TGTGCCAGCAGGGGACTAGCGGCCAATGAGCAGTTCTTC
D: NA; size: NA; V: TRBV9; J: TRBJ1-1; CDR3: CASSHRLGTEAFF; DNA: TGTGCCAGCAGTCATCGACTAGGCACTGAAGCTTTCTTT
D: NA; size: few; V: TRBV10-3; J: TRBJ1-2; CDR3: CAITAAADYGYTF; DNA: TGTGCCATCACCGCCGCGGCCGACTATGGCTACACCTTC
D: TRBD1; size: NA; V: TRBV7-9; J: TRBJ1-1; CDR3: CASTITGDPEAFF; DNA: TGTGCCAGCACCATAACAGGGGATCCTGAAGCTTTCTTT
D: NA; size: NA; V: TRBV12-3/TRBV12-4; J: TRBJ1-1; CDR3: CASSFGGAEAFF; DNA: TGTGCCAGCAGTTTTGGAGGCGCTGAAGCTTTCTTT
D: NA; size: once; V: TRBV7-9; J: TRBJ1-5; CDR3: CASSFNSNQPQHF; DNA: TGTGCCAGCAGCTTTAACTCCAATCAGCCCCAGCATTTT
D: TRBD1; size: NA; V: TRBV9; J: TRBJ2-7; CDR3: CASSVGGQGMNEQYF; DNA: TGTGCCAGCAGCGTAGGAGGACAGGGGATGAACGAGCAGTACTTC
D: NA; size: NA; V: TRBV12-1; J: TRBJ2-3; CDR3: CASSSPGLAGAVGGTDTQYF; DNA: TGTGCCAGCAGCTCACCGGGGCTAGCGGGAGCCGTCGGGGGTACAGATACGCAGTATTTT
D: TRBD2; size: NA; V: TRBV7-8; J: TRBJ2-2; CDR3: CASKTSGMTGELFF; DNA: TGTGCCAGCAAGACTAGCGGGATGACCGGGGAGCTGTTTTTT
D: TRBD1; size: few; V: TRBV18; J: TRBJ2-7; CDR3: CASSPGTETYEQYF; DNA: TGTGCCAGCTCACCAGGGACAGAAACCTACGAGCAGTACTTC
D: TRBD1; size: few; V: TRBV28; J: TRBJ1-1; CDR3: CASSPGQGSTEAFF; DNA: TGTGCCAGCAGTCCGGGACAGGGAAGCACTGAAGCTTTCTTT
D: NA; size: NA; V: TRBV3-1/TRBV3-2; J: TRBJ2-7; CDR3: CASSQDGYEQYF; DNA: TGTGCCAGCAGCCAAGACGGGTACGAGCAGTACTTC
D: TRBD1; size: NA; V: TRBV6-1; J: TRBJ1-2; CDR3: CASSEDSGGAYGYTF; DNA: TGTGCCAGCAGTGAAGACTCAGGGGGCGCCTATGGCTACACCTTC
D: TRBD2; size: NA; V: TRBV6-6; J: TRBJ2-1; CDR3: CASSPGLAGGQSYNEQFF; DNA: TGTGCCAGCAGTCCCGGACTAGCGGGAGGGCAGTCCTACAATGAGCAGTTCTTC
D: TRBD2; size: NA; V: TRBV9; J: TRBJ2-7; CDR3: CASSVGNSGSPREQYF; DNA: TGTGCCAGCAGCGTAGGTAATAGCGGGAGCCCACGGGAGCAGTACTTC
D: NA; size: few; V: TRBV5-1; J: TRBJ1-1; CDR3: CASSSTTGNTEAFF; DNA: TGCGCCAGCAGCTCTACGACGGGGAACACTGAAGCTTTCTTT
D: TRBD2; size: NA; V: TRBV3-1/TRBV3-2; J: TRBJ2-7; CDR3: CASSRGLAGEPEQYF; DNA: TGTGCCAGCAGCCGGGGACTAGCGGGAGAGCCTGAGCAGTACTTC
D: TRBD2; size: NA; V: TRBV19; J: TRBJ2-1; CDR3: CASSYTSGRAMGEQFF; DNA: TGTGCCAGTAGTTACACTAGCGGGAGGGCCATGGGTGAGCAGTTCTTC
D: NA; size: NA; V: TRBV2; J: TRBJ1-6; CDR3: CASSVGTYNSPLHF; DNA: TGTGCCAGCAGTGTGGGCACCTATAATTCACCCCTCCACTTT
D: TRBD2; size: NA; V: TRBV5-1; J: TRBJ2-1; CDR3: CASSLAGAGYNEQFF; DNA: TGCGCCAGCAGCTTAGCGGGAGCTGGCTACAATGAGCAGTTCTTC
D: TRBD1; size: NA; V: TRBV5-8; J: TRBJ2-3; CDR3: CASSIRQGADTQYF; DNA: TGTGCCAGCAGCATTAGACAGGGCGCAGATACGCAGTATTTT
D: TRBD2; size: NA; V: TRBV4-1; J: TRBJ2-7; CDR3: CASSQVTSGPSYEQYF; DNA: TGCGCCAGCAGCCAGGTTACTAGCGGGCCGTCCTACGAGCAGTACTTC
D: NA; size: NA; V: TRBV2; J: TRBJ1-4; CDR3: CASSDPRGATNEKLFF; DNA: TGTGCCAGCAGTGACCCGCGCGGGGCAACTAATGAAAAACTGTTTTTT